Sequencing of this T cell receptor (beta chain) was carried out in a study of blood T cell repertoires in COVID-19 (dated by TCRdb to about 2020). Broadly, across the study: Samples covering the acute and convalescent phases of COVID-19 were provided by collaborators in the United States, Italy and Spain. The material from the prospective study consisted of cDNA or gDNA derived from T cells, B-cell-depleted T cells, or PBMCs. Deeply sampled blood TCRbeta repertoires from subjects exposed to, actively infected with, or recovered from COVID-19 were included in the dataset. A freely available public database, intended as a resource for researchers studying the immune response to SARS-CoV-2, is where the repertoires were released. Samples were obtained from the ongoing ImmuneRACE study (first 160 participants) and from some 1,200 subjects provided by 6 global collaborators. Sample metadata almost always included a de-identified subject ID, COVID-19 status, age in years and sex. HLA class I and class II types, where available, came from metadata supplied by the sample provider rather than from assay-based typing. Points the paper makes about the study in general: How much clinical and demographic metadata was included differed by source and by participant, and the metadata was provided uncurated.

The sample holds one count of this clone. This clone's antigen is unknown. The record has no base qualities; no much larger clone is one base away. The germline V gene specifies SGDLS as CDR1 and YYNGEE as CDR2. Taken from cysteine to phenylalanine, the CDR3 has 15 residues. Kept here is only the CDR3 DNA, which spans 45 bases and is read in frame from base 1. At the junction V is shortened by 0 bases and J by 3 bases; bases outside the gene matches: 6. Collaborating institutions collected whole blood in K2EDTA tubes following their own protocols. For TCRbeta analysis, collaborator samples were shipped as frozen whole blood, as isolated PBMCs, or as DNA extracted from either sample type. The immunoSEQ Assay, a bias-controlled multiplex PCR, was used to amplify TCRbeta CDR3 regions from genomic DNA. Under the source paper's analysis protocol: The number of nucleated cells in each sample was estimated by amplification of reference gene primers within the assay. To quantify the absolute abundance of each unique TCRbeta CDR3 rearrangement, sequence reads were collapsed and filtered. For each sample, productive Simpson clonality was calculated as the square root of Simpson's diversity index across productive rearrangements. Here the immuneACCESS table is served through TCRdb, limited to in-frame sequences with V and J called. Missing clones are a known gap in these copies; in checked studies unresolved V genes cover under half, and the rest lacks a known reason. V and J calls and clone size follow that table, whereas D and trimming were derived from the DNA. In all, the sample holds under 250,000 clones, and 82% of those were seen once. The leading ten clones occupy roughly 3.4% of the sample.

The origin of this receptor is a woman between 18 and 29 years old with acute or convalescent COVID-19. Sequenced: peripheral blood. Rearrangement joined TRBV9 to TRBJ2-7; 7 central nucleotides agree with TRBD2. The CDR3 sequence is CASSVAGGGDYEQYF. The bases are TGTGCCAGCAGCGTAGCGGGGGGAGGAGACTACGAGCAGTACTTC.